A selection of T cell receptor beta chains follows, all from one sample in a study of post-analysis software for immune sequencing data. TCRdb reprocessed the PCR reads with MiXCR, giving one entry per CDR3 protein. Among 380,000 or so distinct CDR3 sequences listed, about a third were seen once. Source material: blood. Source of these receptors: a girl under 18 with multiple sclerosis. Each CDR3 is given with its conserved first and last residue. The order of the fields is clone size, D gene, V gene, J gene, CDR3 protein, CDR3 DNA. The D gene is left open where the match is weak. Size tells how often a clone was seen (once, few, many) or the class of an expanded clone, and some rows leave it out.

few	NA	TRBV4-1	TRBJ1-2	CASSQGRDLNYGYTF	TGCGCCAGCAGCCAAGGCAGGGATTTGAACTATGGCTACACCTTC
NA	TRBD1	TRBV9	TRBJ2-7	CASSAGGAFSYEQYF	TGTGCCAGCAGCGCAGGGGGAGCCTTCTCCTACGAGCAGTACTTC
NA	NA	TRBV2	TRBJ2-7	CASSELRDEQYF	TGTGCCAGCAGTGAACTCAGGGACGAGCAGTACTTC
NA	TRBD2	TRBV19	TRBJ2-5	CASSLTSGGYGQYF	TGTGCCAGTAGTTTGACTAGCGGGGGATACGGGCAGTACTTC
NA	TRBD1	TRBV5-1	TRBJ1-1	CASSTDRGDTEAFF	TGCGCCAGCAGCACGGACAGGGGGGACACTGAAGCTTTCTTT
few	TRBD2	TRBV7-9	TRBJ2-5	CASSLASGVNEQYF	TGTGCCAGCAGCTTAGCTAGCGGGGTGAATGAGCAGTACTTC
few	NA	TRBV4-1	TRBJ1-2	CASSPGDGLYGYTF	TGCGCCAGCAGCCCCGGGGACGGATTATATGGCTACACCTTC
NA	TRBD2	TRBV7-2	TRBJ2-3	CASSSRGLAETDTQYF	TGTGCCAGCAGCAGCCGCGGGCTAGCGGAAACAGATACGCAGTATTTT
NA	NA	TRBV29-1	TRBJ2-7	CSVALSAQGDEQYF	TGCAGCGTGGCCCTATCGGCCCAGGGCGACGAGCAGTACTTC
few	NA	TRBV29-1	TRBJ2-3	CSVEDYGDTQYF	TGCAGCGTTGAAGATTACGGAGATACGCAGTATTTT
NA	TRBD2	TRBV12-3/TRBV12-4	TRBJ2-5	CASSLSGGRSYF	TGTGCCAGCAGTTTAAGCGGGGGGAGATCGTACTTC
NA	TRBD1	TRBV7-9	TRBJ1-2	CASTSLDRGNYGYTF	TGTGCCAGCACCTCCCTGGACAGGGGTAACTATGGCTACACCTTC
few	NA	TRBV13	TRBJ2-7	CATTDLGSYEQYF	TGTGCCACCACAGACCTGGGCTCCTACGAGCAGTACTTC
few	TRBD2	TRBV15	TRBJ2-3	CATSGTSTDTQYF	TGTGCCACTAGCGGGACTAGCACAGATACGCAGTATTTT
medium-sized	NA	TRBV29-1	TRBJ2-7	CSVPQATGTPSYEQYF	TGCAGCGTTCCGCAGGCGACCGGGACTCCCTCCTACGAGCAGTACTTC
few	NA	TRBV7-7	TRBJ2-2	CASSLRRTGELFF	TGTGCTAGCAGCTTAAGGCGGACCGGGGAGCTGTTTTTT
NA	TRBD2	TRBV15	TRBJ2-3	CATSKGLAGFTDTQYF	TGTGCCACCAGCAAAGGACTAGCGGGGTTCACAGATACGCAGTATTTT
once	NA	TRBV28	TRBJ2-5	CASHSGAGETQYF	TGTGCCAGTCACTCAGGGGCAGGCGAGACCCAGTACTTC
few	NA	TRBV7-2	TRBJ1-5	CASNNRVGGPQHF	TGTGCCAGCAACAACAGGGTTGGAGGACCCCAGCATTTT
NA	NA	TRBV4-1	TRBJ2-3	CASSLSRGPDTQYF	TGCGCCAGCAGCCTCTCCCGGGGGCCGGATACGCAGTATTTT
NA	NA	TRBV5-4	TRBJ2-5	CASSPQLSGTETQYF	TGTGCCAGCAGCCCCCAACTCTCGGGTACGGAGACCCAGTACTTC
NA	TRBD1	TRBV6-1	TRBJ1-5	CASSGGTGGDQPQHF	TGTGCCAGCAGTGGGGGGACAGGGGGCGATCAGCCCCAGCATTTT
NA	TRBD1	TRBV15	TRBJ2-5	CATSRYRGAPQETQYF	TGTGCCACCAGCAGATACAGGGGGGCGCCCCAAGAGACCCAGTACTTC
few	NA	TRBV27	TRBJ2-6	CASSFDPPASGANVLTF	TGTGCCAGCAGTTTCGATCCCCCGGCCTCTGGGGCCAACGTCCTGACTTTC
NA	NA	TRBV24-1	TRBJ1-2	CATSYLSADYGYTF	TGTGCCACCAGTTATTTATCGGCTGATTATGGCTACACCTTC
NA	NA	TRBV10-3	TRBJ2-7	CAISGSTGRYYEQYF	TGTGCCATCAGTGGTTCGACGGGGCGATACTACGAGCAGTACTTC
few	NA	TRBV20-1	TRBJ2-1	CSAPDRSSYNEQFF	TGCAGTGCTCCCGACAGGTCCTCCTACAATGAGCAGTTCTTC
NA	TRBD2	TRBV7-2	TRBJ2-7	CASSRRGGLEGKGGEQYF	TGTGCCAGCAGCCGCCGGGGGGGTTTGGAGGGAAAGGGGGGCGAGCAGTACTTC
NA	TRBD1	TRBV27	TRBJ1-4	CASSPLGTGNEKLFF	TGTGCCAGCAGTCCCCTTGGGACAGGGAATGAAAAACTGTTTTTT
NA	NA	TRBV7-9	TRBJ1-2	CASSLQALGDYGYTF	TGTGCCAGCAGCTTACAGGCCTTGGGCGACTATGGCTACACCTTC
few	NA	TRBV12-3/TRBV12-4	TRBJ2-2	CASTLYPTGELFF	TGTGCCAGCACCCTTTACCCCACCGGGGAGCTGTTTTTT
many	NA	TRBV7-3	TRBJ2-6	CASSSGQQLGGANVLTF	TGTGCCAGCAGCTCCGGACAGCAATTAGGAGGGGCCAACGTCCTGACTTTC
many	TRBD2	TRBV13	TRBJ2-5	CASGKPYRGGETQYF	TGTGCCAGCGGGAAACCCTACCGGGGGGGAGAGACCCAGTACTTC
few	NA	TRBV27	TRBJ1-1	CASSPGTENTEAFF	TGTGCCAGCAGTCCGGGGACCGAGAACACTGAAGCTTTCTTT
few	TRBD2	TRBV7-3	TRBJ2-6	CASSLSPSGGGGANVLTF	TGTGCCAGCAGCTTATCGCCTAGCGGGGGGGGAGGGGCCAACGTCCTGACTTTC
NA	TRBD1	TRBV5-1	TRBJ2-1	CASSLQGEHINEQFF	TGCGCCAGCAGCCTACAGGGGGAGCATATCAATGAGCAGTTCTTC
NA	TRBD1	TRBV19	TRBJ2-7	CASSPGQETYEQYF	TGTGCCAGTTCGCCGGGACAGGAGACCTACGAGCAGTACTTC
NA	NA	TRBV12-3/TRBV12-4	TRBJ1-1	CASSPGQGTTEAFF	TGTGCCAGCAGTCCCGGGCAGGGGACCACTGAAGCTTTCTTT
NA	NA	TRBV5-1	TRBJ1-2	CASSLGNFGYTF	TGCGCCAGCAGCTTGGGGAACTTTGGCTACACCTTC
NA	TRBD2	TRBV5-1	TRBJ2-1	CASSLEGLAGVYEQFF	TGCGCCAGCAGCTTGGAGGGACTAGCGGGGGTGTATGAGCAGTTCTTC
NA	NA	TRBV12-3/TRBV12-4	TRBJ1-5	CASSLYQSNQPQHF	TGTGCCAGCAGTTTATACCAGAGCAATCAGCCCCAGCATTTT
few	NA	TRBV7-3	TRBJ2-1	CASSLLAITPNEQFF	TGTGCCAGCAGCTTGCTAGCGATAACCCCCAATGAGCAGTTCTTC
NA	TRBD1	TRBV7-9	TRBJ1-2	CASSLVGGSYGYTF	TGTGCCAGCAGCTTAGTAGGGGGCAGCTATGGCTACACCTTC
NA	TRBD2	TRBV12-3/TRBV12-4	TRBJ2-7	CASGGLTSSYEQYF	TGTGCCAGCGGGGGACTAACGAGTTCCTACGAGCAGTACTTC
NA	NA	TRBV7-9	TRBJ2-7	CASSMKGLSSYEQYF	TGTGCCAGCAGCATGAAGGGTCTAAGCTCCTACGAGCAGTACTTC
NA	NA	TRBV7-2	TRBJ2-3	CASSYGQLLTDTQYF	TGTGCCAGCAGCTACGGACAGTTACTCACAGATACGCAGTATTTT
NA	NA	TRBV7-9	TRBJ2-5	CASSLYGAGHEETQYF	TGTGCCAGCAGCTTATATGGGGCTGGCCATGAAGAGACCCAGTACTTC
few	NA	TRBV20-1	TRBJ1-1	CSAREINTEAFF	TGCAGTGCTAGAGAGATAAACACTGAAGCTTTCTTT
once	TRBD2	TRBV28	TRBJ2-7	CASRRAGERYEQYF	TGTGCCAGCAGGAGGGCGGGAGAGCGGTACGAGCAGTACTTC
NA	NA	TRBV5-1	TRBJ1-5	CASSLAGMDQPQHF	TGCGCCAGCAGCTTGGCAGGGATGGATCAGCCCCAGCATTTT
NA	NA	TRBV19	TRBJ2-7	CASSPRGLDRSYEQYF	TGTGCCAGTAGTCCCCGGGGGTTGGACAGGTCCTACGAGCAGTACTTC
few	NA	TRBV10-3	TRBJ2-1	CAISESEGRGRGNEQFF	TGTGCCATCAGTGAGTCGGAGGGTCGGGGAAGAGGGAATGAGCAGTTCTTC
NA	NA	TRBV29-1	TRBJ1-1	CSLVKVGNTEAFF	TGCAGCCTCGTCAAGGTGGGCAACACTGAAGCTTTCTTT
NA	NA	TRBV10-3	TRBJ2-4	CAISEGQGTKNIQYF	TGTGCCATCAGTGAAGGCCAGGGGACCAAAAACATTCAGTACTTC
few	NA	TRBV4-2	TRBJ2-5	CASSQDPKGVQETQYF	TGTGCCAGCAGCCAAGATCCAAAGGGGGTCCAAGAGACCCAGTACTTC